A selection of T cell receptor beta chains follows, all from one sample in a study of T cells in Graves' hyperthyroidism and ophthalmopathy. TCRdb re-derived calls from the multiplex PCR reads in MiXCR, one entry per CDR3 protein. This table has hundreds of thousands of distinct CDR3 sequences, around a sixth appearing once. The sequencing sample was made of blood. Receptor source: a woman between 18 and 29 years old with Graves' hyperthyroidism. The CDR3 runs from the conserved cysteine through the conserved F or W. A D gene is named only where the DNA matches it firmly. The size entry is marked missing in some rows and otherwise reads once, few, many or a size class.

few	-	TRBV10-3	TRBJ1-2	TGTGCCATCAGTGAGTCGCTCACCATAGGTGGCTACACCTTC	CAISESLTIGGYTF
many	TRBD2	TRBV18	TRBJ2-7	TGTGCCAGCTCACCCCCTAGCGGGAGCTCCTACGAGCAGTACTTC	CASSPPSGSSYEQYF
many	TRBD2	TRBV5-1	TRBJ2-7	TGCGCCAGCAGCTCACTGACTAGCGGGAAGCAAGAGCAGTACTTC	CASSSLTSGKQEQYF
many	-	TRBV3-1	TRBJ1-1	TGTGCCAGCAGCCACGGGGCGCAAATGAACACTGAAGCTTTCTTT	CASSHGAQMNTEAFF
many	-	TRBV3-1	TRBJ1-2	TGTGCCAGCAGCCAAGGTGGATATGGCTACACCTTC	CASSQGGYGYTF
many	TRBD2	TRBV5-1	TRBJ2-3	TGCGCCAGCAGCCCGGAGTTAGCGGGGAACACAGATACGCAGTATTTT	CASSPELAGNTDTQYF
many	TRBD1	TRBV19	TRBJ1-2	TGTGCCCTTAAATGGAGGGGGCAAGGTTATGGCTACACCTTC	CALKWRGQGYGYTF
-	-	TRBV19	TRBJ2-7	TGTGCCAGTAGTATAAGGGATGCCTCCTACGAGCAGTACTTC	CASSIRDASYEQYF
few	-	TRBV18	TRBJ1-2	TGTGCCAGCTCACCGGTCCAACGCGATGGCTACACCTTC	CASSPVQRDGYTF
few	-	TRBV12-3/TRBV12-4	TRBJ1-5	TGTGCCAGCAGTAACCTCTTCCGAGGACGAAGACATTTT	CASSNLFRGRRHF
few	-	TRBV11-2	TRBJ2-5	TGTGCCAGCAGGCCCGATCCCGACCGGGCGCAACGGACCCAGTACTTC	CASRPDPDRAQRTQYF
many	-	TRBV11-2	TRBJ2-5	TGTGCCAGCAGCTTAGGGCTCTGGGAGACCCAGTACTTC	CASSLGLWETQYF
-	TRBD1	TRBV3-1	TRBJ2-7	TGTGCCAGCAGTTTATGCTACCCTGGGGGCAGGGGGAGCTACGAGCAGTACTTC	CASSLCYPGGRGSYEQYF